These 16 T cell receptor beta chains were sequenced from one sample in a study of blood T cell repertoires in COVID-19. Profiling relied on immunoSEQ multiplex PCR, and the TCRdb table lists in-frame clones only, not all of them. The profile covers some 400,000 clones, with roughly 89% appearing a single time and around 1.7% taken by the ten largest. Sequenced: PBMCs or T cells enriched from blood (not recorded which). Receptors were obtained from a woman aged 30 to 39 who had recovered from COVID-19.

This clone was counted between two and nine times. The CDR3 sequence is CASSLGSRSGSSNNEQFF. CDR3 DNA sequence: TGTGCCAGCAGCTTAGGATCTAGGAGCGGTTCATCAAACAATGAGCAGTTCTTC. The chain links TRBV7-8 to TRBJ2-1; a possible D gene is TRBD2 (5 bases). CDR1 is SGHVS, CDR2 FQNEAQ, per germline. V shed 1 base and J shed 5 bases, with 21 bases lying between them. The CDR3 contains 18 residues. The variable domain in full, completed from reference TRBV7-8 and TRBJ2-1, reads GAGVSQSPRYKVAKRGQDVALRCDPISGHVSLFWYQQALGQGPEFLTYFQNEAQLDKSGLPSDRFFAERPEGSVSTLKIQRTQQEDSAVYLCASSLGSRSGSSNNEQFFGPGTRLTVL.

The chain recombines TRBV5-1 with TRBJ2-2; the D gene is possibly TRBD1 (6 bases). Trimming removed 5 bases at V and 1 base at J, with 6 bases between. CDR3 size: 13 residues. Germline V CDR1 and CDR2: SGHRS, YFSETQ. The CDR3 loop reads CASRGGNTGELFF. CDR3 nucleotides: TGCGCCAGCAGAGGGGGGAACACCGGGGAGCTGTTTTTT.

The chain links TRBV5-1 to TRBJ2-1; D unresolved. V dropped 3 bases and J dropped 11 bases, with 12 bases sitting between them. This CDR3 has 12 amino acids. Per the germline V gene, CDR1 is SGHRS and CDR2 is YFSETQ. Here the CDR3 reads CASSSDDTKQFF. The CDR3 coding sequence is TGCGCCAGCAGCTCTGATGACACCAAGCAGTTCTTC.

This chain uses TRBV14 with TRBJ2-5, with 11 bases that match TRBD1. Germline CDR1 and CDR2: SGHDN and FVKESK. The CDR3 contains 17 residues. V was pared by 2 bases and J by 6 bases, with 11 bases of the junction left unmatched. The CDR3 region has the DNA TGTGCCAGCAGCCAACCCCGGGACAGGGGGTCGGAAAAGACCCAGTACTTC. Translation: CASSQPRDRGSEKTQYF. The variable domain in full, completed from reference TRBV14 and TRBJ2-5, reads EAGVTQFPSHSVIEKGQTVTLRCDPISGHDNLYWYRRVMGKEIKFLLHFVKESKQDESGMPNNRFLAERTGGTYSTLKVQPAELEDSGVYFCASSQPRDRGSEKTQYFGPGTRLLVL.

CDR3: CASSAQVSSYNSPLHF. As DNA, the CDR3 is TGTGCCAGCAGCGCACAGGTTAGCTCCTATAATTCACCCCTCCACTTT. The genes are TRBV9 and TRBJ1-6; possible D gene TRBD1, 5 bases. V gave up 3 bases and J gave up 0 bases, with 10 bases separating them. The CDR3 runs to 16 residues. Germline-derived CDR1 and CDR2 are SGDLS and YYNGEE.

The chain combines TRBV7-9 with TRBJ2-3; D is possibly TRBD1 (5 bases). The CDR3 sequence is 15 residues long. V was cut by 1 base and J by 6 bases, with 14 bases left in between. The germline V gene has CDR1 SEHNR and CDR2 FQNEAQ (reference sequence). The CDR3 loop reads CASSLVQGPLDTQYF. In DNA form, the CDR3 reads TGTGCCAGCAGCTTAGTGCAGGGTCCCTTGGATACGCAGTATTTT.

The V gene is TRBV7-8, the J gene TRBJ2-1; D remains ambiguous. Germline V CDR1 and CDR2: SGHVS, FQNEAQ. Between the trimmed V and J ends, which lost 1 base and 10 bases, there was a span of 11 bases. This CDR3 has 13 residues. CDR3 loop: CASSLGRFYEQFF. The CDR3 DNA reads as TGTGCCAGCAGCTTAGGGCGGTTTTACGAGCAGTTCTTC.

J is TRBJ1-2 and V is TRBV28; D uncertain. V was trimmed by 4 bases and J by 5 bases, leaving 14 bases between them. The germline CDR1 and CDR2 sequences are MDHEN and SYDVKM. This CDR3 has 14 residues. This CDR3 reads CASSSILTMYGYTF. The CDR3 DNA reads as TGTGCCAGCAGTTCCATCCTTACTATGTATGGCTACACCTTC.

V gene TRBV7-9 combines with J gene TRBJ2-5, with D perhaps matching TRBD1 (5 bases). The V end lost 5 bases, the J end lost 3 bases, and 10 bases lay between the germline ends. CDR1 and CDR2 from the germline V gene are SEHNR and FQNEAQ (reference sequence). The CDR3 is 13 amino acids. The CDR3 region has the DNA TGTGCCAGCAGCATCACAGGAGAAGAGACCCAGTACTTC. Protein: CASSITGEETQYF.

The chain is built from TRBV4-2 and TRBJ2-7; TRBD1 matches 7 bases. Germline CDR1 LGHNA, CDR2 YNFKEQ. The CDR3 length is 15 residues. Unmatched junction bases numbered 5, after V lost 0 bases and J lost 3 bases. The CDR3 DNA is TGTGCCAGCAGCCAAGAAGAGGGACAGAGCTACGAGCAGTACTTC. It yields the protein CASSQEEGQSYEQYF.

This chain connects TRBV11-2 to TRBJ1-2; D gene ambiguous. V dropped 5 bases and J dropped 3 bases, with 19 bases sitting between them. Germline assignment: CDR1 SGHAT and CDR2 FQNNGV. The CDR3 loop spans 16 amino acids. The CDR3 DNA reads as TGTGCCAGCAGCCCCCTCCAGAGGGCGGTCCACTATGGCTACACCTTC. This gives the protein CASSPLQRAVHYGYTF.

V gene TRBV5-1 combines with J gene TRBJ1-2; TRBD1 agrees at 7 bases. Per germline, CDR1 SGHRS and CDR2 YFSETQ. With V trimmed by 4 bases and J by 1 base, 13 bases remained unmatched. The CDR3 has 17 residues. The CDR3 sequence is CASSPDPNRGNNYGYTF. CDR3 bases: TGCGCCAGCAGCCCGGACCCCAACAGGGGAAATAACTATGGCTACACCTTC.

The chain joins TRBV2 to TRBJ1-1; 7 nucleotides line up with TRBD1. Germline V gene data show CDR1 as SNHLY and CDR2 as FYNNEI. CDR3 length: 16 residues. J was trimmed by 0 bases and V by 5 bases; bases with no gene match: 9. In DNA, the CDR3 is TGTGCCAGCAGTCTACGGACAGGTACCATGAACACTGAAGCTTTCTTT. It yields the protein CASSLRTGTMNTEAFF.

The chain is built from TRBV7-8 and TRBJ1-3; TRBD1 is a possible D gene (6 bases). The V and J ends lost 6 bases and 6 bases respectively, with 24 bases between them. Germline V gives CDR1 SGHVS, CDR2 FQNEAQ. The CDR3 has 17 residues. The DNA for the CDR3 is TGTGCCAGCAGTCAAGGGTTTCAGGGGTTGTTCTTAAACACCATATATTTT. Protein sequence: CASSQGFQGLFLNTIYF.

The chain couples TRBV5-4 to TRBJ2-1; 8 bases line up with TRBD1. CDR1 and CDR2 (germline): SGHNT, YYREEE (reference sequence). With 2 bases clipped from V and 2 bases from J, the junction kept 12 bases outside the gene matches. This CDR3 has 18 amino acids. The CDR3: CASSFPSLRDRPYNEQFF. DNA for the CDR3: TGTGCCAGCAGCTTCCCCTCGTTGAGGGACAGGCCCTACAATGAGCAGTTCTTC.

The chain combines TRBV14 with TRBJ2-7; TRBD1 aligns across 7 bases. The germline CDR1 and CDR2 sequences are SGHDN and FVKESK. The CDR3 has 15 residues. The V gene end was trimmed by 3 bases and the J gene end by 2 bases; junction bases not matched to a gene: 7. The CDR3: CASSHAWDSTYEQYF. CDR3 bases: TGTGCCAGCAGCCATGCATGGGACAGCACCTACGAGCAGTACTTC.